These 19 T cell receptor beta chains were sequenced from one sample in a study of cytomegalovirus exposure and HLA in healthy donors. A multiplex PCR was run with 60 Vbeta primers and 13 Jbeta primers. Only in-frame clones appear in the TCRdb table, and some are missing; sequencing was by immunoSEQ multiplex PCR. The repertoire holds about 160,000 clones, with 70% to 90% as singletons. The specimen was PBMCs. All receptors derive from a woman between 25 and 40 years old in good health and CMV-seropositive.

The rearrangement uses TRBV27 and TRBJ1-2; D uncertain. V was pared by 2 bases and J by 0 bases, with 10 bases between. The germline V gene has CDR1 MNHEY and CDR2 SMNVEV (reference sequence). The length of the CDR3 is 15 residues. The DNA for the CDR3 is TGTGCCAGCAGTTTACGACACCCAGCTAACTATGGCTACACCTTC. This encodes CASSLRHPANYGYTF.

V is TRBV16 and J is TRBJ2-7; possibly TRBD2 for D (6 bases). This CDR3 region has 15 residues. Germline V gene lookup returns CDR1 KGHSY and CDR2 FQNENV. Trimming pared 8 bases from V and 4 bases from J, leaving 21 bases between. The CDR3, as DNA: TGTGCCAGCGCGCAACACCGACTAGAGACGTACGAGCAGTACTTC. The encoded protein is CASAQHRLETYEQYF.

This clone appeared a single time. The CDR3 coding sequence is TGTGCCAGCAGCCCGACGGCAGGCCAATACAAGCTGAACACTGAAGCTTTCTTT. Translated, it gives CASSPTAGQYKLNTEAFF. The chain uses TRBV5-6 and TRBJ1-1; D is unclear. CDR3 length equals 18 residues. Trimming took 4 bases from V and 0 from J, leaving 22 bases between them. The germline gives CDR1 SGHDT, CDR2 YYEEEE.

V is TRBV28 and J is TRBJ2-3; the match to TRBD2 covers 13 bases. Germline values: CDR1 MDHEN, CDR2 SYDVKM. The CDR3 extends over 18 amino acids. V trimming: 5 bases; J trimming: 0 bases; junction bases outside the gene matches: 8. The chain's CDR3 is CASSMTSGGITSTDTQYF. In DNA form, the CDR3 reads TGTGCCAGCAGTATGACTAGCGGGGGGATTACTAGCACAGATACGCAGTATTTT.

This clone was picked up a small number of times. This chain uses TRBV11-2 with TRBJ2-5; 10 bases map to TRBD2. Germline lookup yields CDR1 SGHAT and CDR2 FQNNGV. J was trimmed by 1 base and V by 0 bases; bases with no gene match: 5. The CDR3 extends over 17 amino acids. The CDR3 nucleotides read TGTGCCAGCAGCTTAGATTTCAGCGGGGGGGCCCAAGAGACCCAGTACTTC. This sequence encodes CASSLDFSGGAQETQYF. Full variable domain (remainder filled in from reference TRBV11-2 and TRBJ2-5): EAGVAQSPRYKIIEKRQSVAFWCNPISGHATLYWYQQILGQGPKLLIQFQNNGVVDDSQLPKDRFSAERLKGVDSTLKIQPAKLEDSAVYLCASSLDFSGGAQETQYFGPGTRLLVL.

This clone was observed a few times. This chain uses TRBV25-1 with TRBJ2-5; D might be TRBD1 (5 bases). Germline V lookup: CDR1 MGHDK, CDR2 SYGVNS. V lost 1 base, J lost 3 bases, and 15 bases lay in between. The CDR3 sequence is 16 residues long. The CDR3 DNA reads TGTGCCAGCAGTGAATTAGGGGCCAGGGTAAAAGAGACCCAGTACTTC. Amino acid sequence: CASSELGARVKETQYF.

The gene calls are TRBV7-8 and TRBJ2-7; 12 bases align to TRBD2. The CDR3 has 15 residues. Germline CDR1 reads SGHVS; CDR2 reads FQNEAQ. The trim removed 4 bases at V and 3 bases at J, leaving 4 bases unmatched. Here the CDR3 DNA reads TGTGCCAGCAGCTATCGGACTAGCGGGGACTACGAGCAGTACTTC. This codes for CASSYRTSGDYEQYF.

This rearrangement joins TRBV5-1 to TRBJ2-5; unclear D gene. Between the trimmed V and J ends, which lost 3 bases and 2 bases, there was a span of 8 bases. The CDR3 is made up of 13 amino acids. CDR1 is SGHRS and CDR2 is YFSETQ in the germline V gene. The CDR3 DNA reads TGCGCCAGCAGCTGGTCTAGGCAAGAGACCCAGTACTTC. The encoded protein is CASSWSRQETQYF.

J is TRBJ2-1 and V is TRBV5-1; D perhaps matches TRBD1 (6 bases). CDR3 length: 13 residues. Trimming pared 5 bases from V and 4 bases from J, leaving 10 bases between. CDR1 is SGHRS and CDR2 is YFSETQ in the germline V gene. The CDR3 coding sequence is TGCGCCAGCAGTTCCAGGGGTTACAATGAGCAGTTCTTC. It encodes CASSSRGYNEQFF.

The chain joins TRBV2 to TRBJ1-2; 7 nucleotides line up with TRBD1. Trimming removed 6 bases from V and 2 bases from J; junction bases left unmatched: 6. CDR3 length: 14 residues. Germline CDR1 reads SNHLY; CDR2 reads FYNNEI. The CDR3 here is CASRVPGGNYGYTF. DNA of the CDR3: TGTGCCAGCAGGGTCCCAGGGGGGAACTATGGCTACACCTTC.

CDR3 in DNA: TGCGCCAGCAGCTTGGCGGGGACAGACTACCCCTATGGCTACACCTTC. Translating it yields CASSLAGTDYPYGYTF. The chain uses TRBV5-1 and TRBJ1-2; TRBD1 matches 7 bases. Germline CDR1 SGHRS, CDR2 YFSETQ. V trimming: 0 bases; J trimming: 4 bases; junction bases outside the gene matches: 9. There are 16 residues in the CDR3.

The chain couples TRBV9 to TRBJ2-3, with 12 bases that match TRBD2. Germline V gives CDR1 SGDLS, CDR2 YYNGEE. This CDR3 region has 13 residues. Trimming at V came to 4 bases and at J to 13 bases, leaving 7 bases not matched to a gene. CDR3 bases: TGTGCCAGCAGCCCTAGCGGGGGGGCTATCAAGTATTTT. It yields the protein CASSPSGGAIKYF.

This clone has just one count. The CDR3 nucleotides read TGCGCCAGCAGCTTGGGGACAACCAATCAGCCCCAGCATTTT. The encoded protein is CASSLGTTNQPQHF. The chain couples TRBV5-1 to TRBJ1-5; D possibly corresponds to TRBD1 (5 bases). V was pared by 0 bases and J by 3 bases, with 7 bases between. From germline, CDR1 is SGHRS and CDR2 YFSETQ. This CDR3 comprises 14 residues.

About this clone itself: One end of the junction is discordant with germline, which a read error may explain. This chain uses TRBV7-9 with TRBJ1-5; weak D call: TRBD1 (6 bases). The germline V gene encodes CDR1 SEHNR and CDR2 FQNEAQ (reference sequence). The length of the CDR3 is 16 residues. The CDR3 DNA sequence: TGTTCCAGCAGCTTAGCGGGGGCAGGGCGCAATCAGCCCCAGCATTTT. Amino acid sequence: CSSSLAGAGRNQPQHF.

The chain joins TRBV5-4 to TRBJ1-2; 12 nucleotides match TRBD1. V trimming: 0 bases; J trimming: 11 bases; junction bases outside the gene matches: 14. The germline V gene encodes CDR1 SGHNT and CDR2 YYREEE (reference sequence). The CDR3 is 17 amino acids. The CDR3 bases are TGTGCCAGCAGCTTGGAGGTGGTCGCCGGGACAGGGGGCCCTTACACCTTC. It codes for CASSLEVVAGTGGPYTF.

The chain joins TRBV4-2 to TRBJ2-5; 8 bases are shared with TRBD2. V was clipped by 0 bases and J by 2 bases; unmatched bases: 11. This CDR3 is built from 18 residues. Germline values: CDR1 LGHNA, CDR2 YNFKEQ. DNA for the CDR3: TGTGCCAGCAGCCAAGAAGGAGCGGGGGTATCCTTTCAAGAGACCCAGTACTTC. Protein product: CASSQEGAGVSFQETQYF.

The rearrangement links TRBV6-6 to TRBJ1-5; 7 nucleotides agree with TRBD1. The CDR3 length is 13 residues. Germline V lookup: CDR1 MNHNY, CDR2 SVGAGI (reference sequence). V gave up 11 bases and J gave up 6 bases; unmatched junction bases: 10. CDR3 in DNA: TGTGCCGGCTCGGGGCAGGGGGTTCAGCCCCAGCATTTT. This translates into CAGSGQGVQPQHF.

The J gene is TRBJ1-1, the V gene TRBV6-5; TRBD1 agrees at 7 bases. The CDR3 covers 13 residues. The V gene end was trimmed by 5 bases and the J gene end by 6 bases; junction bases not matched to a gene: 6. CDR1 MNHEY and CDR2 SVGAGI come from the germline V gene. CDR3 in amino acids: CASSIQGRPEAFF. The CDR3 nucleotides read TGTGCCAGCAGTATACAGGGGAGGCCTGAAGCTTTCTTT.

The sample holds a few counts of this clone. The chain uses TRBV5-4 and TRBJ1-2; D is unresolved. The CDR3 runs to 14 residues. Germline CDR1 and CDR2: SGHNT and YYREEE (reference sequence). Trimming cost V 4 bases and J 0 bases, with 10 bases left between them. CDR3 in amino acids: CASSRSYANYGYTF. CDR3 DNA sequence: TGTGCCAGCAGCCGGTCCTACGCTAACTATGGCTACACCTTC.